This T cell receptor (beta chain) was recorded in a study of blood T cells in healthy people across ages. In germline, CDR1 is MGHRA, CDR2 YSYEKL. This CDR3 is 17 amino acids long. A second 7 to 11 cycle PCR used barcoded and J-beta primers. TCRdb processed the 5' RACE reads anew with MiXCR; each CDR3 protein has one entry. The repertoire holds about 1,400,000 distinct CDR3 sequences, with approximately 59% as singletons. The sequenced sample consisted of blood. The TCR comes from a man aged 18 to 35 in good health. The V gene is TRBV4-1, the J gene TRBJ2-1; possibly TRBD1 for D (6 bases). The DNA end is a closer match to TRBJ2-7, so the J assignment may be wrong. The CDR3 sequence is CASSLSQGRSSYNEQYF. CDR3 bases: TGCGCCAGCAGCCTTTCACAGGGCCGTAGCTCCTACAATGAGCAGTACTTC.